Listed below are T cell receptor beta chains from one sample, sequenced in a study of post-analysis software for immune sequencing data. TCRdb called the PCR reads again in MiXCR, with one record for every CDR3 protein. The sample consists of 250,000 to 300,000 distinct CDR3 sequences, less than 40% of them appearing once. Sequences were obtained from blood. Receptor source: a girl aged 5-17 years with multiple sclerosis. CDR3s include the opening cysteine and the closing phenylalanine or tryptophan. The D gene is left open where the match is weak. Clone sizes are given selectively: once, few, many, or a class where the clone is expanded.

j_gene | v_gene | d_gene | abundance | CDR3aa | CDR3nt
TRBJ1-5 | TRBV10-3 | . | many | CAIRQRGDNQPQHF | TGTGCCATCAGACAGAGGGGAGACAATCAGCCCCAGCATTTT
TRBJ2-7 | TRBV6-1 | TRBD2 | . | CASSEPLTSGSPYEQYF | TGTGCCAGCAGTGAACCCCTCACTAGCGGGAGTCCCTACGAGCAGTACTTC
TRBJ2-1 | TRBV20-1 | TRBD2 | . | CSAKWTSGSNEQFF | TGCAGTGCTAAATGGACTAGCGGGAGCAATGAGCAGTTCTTC
TRBJ2-5 | TRBV10-3 | . | . | CAISEVQSQETQYF | TGTGCCATCAGTGAAGTACAGAGCCAAGAGACCCAGTACTTC
TRBJ2-1 | TRBV29-1 | . | many | CSVGFKVTPYNEQFF | TGCAGCGTTGGGTTTAAAGTTACCCCCTACAATGAGCAGTTCTTC
TRBJ1-2 | TRBV28 | TRBD1 | . | CASSSTGAYGYTF | TGTGCCAGCAGTTCAACAGGGGCCTATGGCTACACCTTC
TRBJ2-3 | TRBV12-3/TRBV12-4 | TRBD2 | many | CASKPLAATDTQYF | TGTGCCAGCAAACCACTAGCGGCCACAGATACGCAGTATTTT
TRBJ1-2 | TRBV12-3/TRBV12-4 | TRBD1 | many | CASSSYGDRGHGYTF | TGTGCCAGCAGTTCCTACGGAGACAGGGGTCATGGCTACACCTTC
TRBJ2-5 | TRBV20-1 | TRBD2 | many | CSARDHLAGGRNQETQYF | TGCAGTGCTAGAGATCATCTAGCGGGGGGCCGGAACCAAGAGACCCAGTACTTC
TRBJ1-4 | TRBV6-5 | TRBD1 | many | CASRGDSLNEKLFF | TGTGCCAGCAGGGGGGACAGCCTTAATGAAAAACTGTTTTTT
TRBJ2-1 | TRBV20-1 | . | few | CSARGRHLEQFF | TGCAGTGCTAGAGGGCGACATCTAGAGCAGTTCTTC
TRBJ1-4 | TRBV7-2 | . | many | CASSRGGSNEKLFF | TGTGCCAGCAGCAGGGGGGGATCTAATGAAAAACTGTTTTTT
TRBJ1-1 | TRBV12-3/TRBV12-4 | . | . | CASSPRHKADTEAFF | TGTGCCAGCAGTCCCCGACACAAGGCTGACACTGAAGCTTTCTTT
TRBJ2-3 | TRBV29-1 | TRBD2 | . | CSANPTSGKTDTQYF | TGCAGCGCTAACCCAACTAGCGGGAAGACAGATACGCAGTATTTT
TRBJ1-2 | TRBV20-1 | . | . | CSAHPDGSANYGYTF | TGCAGTGCCCATCCTGACGGGAGCGCTAACTATGGCTACACCTTC
TRBJ1-1 | TRBV7-9 | . | . | CASSSPGAANTEAFF | TGTGCCAGCAGCTCCCCGGGGGCGGCGAACACTGAAGCTTTCTTT
TRBJ2-3 | TRBV5-1 | . | . | CASSWTTGTDTQYF | TGCGCCAGCAGCTGGACAACTGGCACAGATACGCAGTATTTT
TRBJ1-2 | TRBV29-1 | . | many | CSVSGGITEGLGYTF | TGCAGCGTGTCTGGCGGGATTACTGAAGGACTTGGCTACACCTTC
TRBJ2-1 | TRBV24-1 | TRBD2 | many | CATSDPTSGSLNEQFF | TGTGCCACCAGTGACCCGACTAGCGGGAGCCTTAATGAGCAGTTCTTC
TRBJ1-4 | TRBV4-1 | . | many | CASSQDRDTKLFF | TGCGCCAGCAGCCAAGACCGGGACACAAAACTGTTTTTT